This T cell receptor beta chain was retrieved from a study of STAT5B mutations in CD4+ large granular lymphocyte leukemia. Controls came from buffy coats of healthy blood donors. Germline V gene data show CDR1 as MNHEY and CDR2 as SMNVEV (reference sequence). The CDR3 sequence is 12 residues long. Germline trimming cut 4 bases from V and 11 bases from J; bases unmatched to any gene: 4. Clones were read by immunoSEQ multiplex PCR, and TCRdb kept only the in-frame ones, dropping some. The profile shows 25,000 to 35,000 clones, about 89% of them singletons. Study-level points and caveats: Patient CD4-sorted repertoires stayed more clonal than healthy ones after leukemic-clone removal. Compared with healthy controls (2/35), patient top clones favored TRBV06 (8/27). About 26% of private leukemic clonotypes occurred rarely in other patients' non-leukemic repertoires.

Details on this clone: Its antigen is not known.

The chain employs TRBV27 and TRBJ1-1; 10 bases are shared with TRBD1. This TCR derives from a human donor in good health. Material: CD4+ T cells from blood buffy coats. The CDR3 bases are TGTGCCAGCAGTTCCGACAGGGGGCACGCTTTCTTT. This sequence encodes CASSSDRGHAFF.